The source of this TCR beta chain is a study of blood T cell repertoires in COVID-19. Germline V gene data show CDR1 as SEHNR and CDR2 as FQNEAQ (reference sequence). With 5 bases clipped from V and 8 bases from J, the junction kept 9 bases outside the gene matches. This CDR3 region has 15 residues. Authors' processing steps: The authors estimated nucleated cell counts from reference gene primer amplification. Only in-frame clones appear in the TCRdb table, and some are missing; sequencing was by immunoSEQ multiplex PCR. V and J calls and clone size are those listed in that table; D and trimming were worked out from the DNA. Here the sample spans fewer than 80,000 clones, around 80% being singletons.

The TCR sequence derives from a man between 60 and 75 years old with COVID-19, enrolled during active disease. The sequenced sample consisted of peripheral blood. The rearrangement joins TRBV7-9 to TRBJ1-6, with TRBD1 matching 7 bases. The CDR3 spells CASSPRGQRDSPLHF. In DNA, the CDR3 is TGTGCCAGCAGCCCACGGGGACAGAGGGATTCACCCCTCCACTTT.